This TCR beta chain was found in a study of Ad26.COV2.S vaccination and SARS-CoV-2 variants. Study summary: Donor got 5x10^10 or 1x10^11 viral particles of Ad26.COV2.S. General study points: Reported findings describe substantial breadth in spike-specific CD8+ and CD4+ T cell responses following vaccination.

This clone was seen only once. Antigen: not known. Trimming left V 5 bases short and J 0 bases short, with 8 bases between. CDR1 MNHEY and CDR2 SVGAGI come from the germline V gene. This CDR3 is 15 amino acids long. Data came from immunoSEQ multiplex PCR; TCRdb stores just in-frame clones and leaves some out. The sample shows about half a million clones, roughly nine tenths of them seen only once. The treatment is: about 20 received Ad26.COV2.S at low or high dose, single or two shots; about five received placebo; per-sample allocation not given. Each sample was drawn 63 days after the first injection (of vaccine or placebo).

The genes are TRBV6-5 and TRBJ2-6; TRBD1 is a possible D gene (6 bases). This sequence originates from a person between 18 and 65 years old who received the Ad26.COV2.S COVID-19 vaccine or a placebo. The sample consisted of peripheral blood, taken in a trial of Ad26.COV2.S vaccine versus placebo. The CDR3 DNA sequence: TGTGCCAGCAGTACAGGGAGCTCTGGGGCCAACGTCCTGACTTTC. It is translated as CASSTGSSGANVLTF.